This is a list of T cell receptor beta chains from one sample in a study of T cells in localized non-small cell lung cancer. Libraries were prepared by immunoSEQ multiplex PCR; TCRdb keeps only in-frame clonotypes and omits some of them. The sample consists of tens of thousands of clones, 80% of them appearing once. The sequences come from peripheral blood, collected before any cancer treatment. The receptor source for this set is a female donor at least 60 years old with stage I lung adenocarcinoma. CDR3s include the opening cysteine and the closing phenylalanine or tryptophan. The order of the fields is CDR3 length, V gene, J gene, CDR3 protein.

length: 13
V: TRBV5-4
J: TRBJ1-2
CDR3: CASSLLRDRGYTF

length: 16
V: TRBV5-8
J: TRBJ1-6
CDR3: CASSSTRLGIDSPLHF

length: 14
V: TRBV5-1
J: TRBJ1-1
CDR3: CASSLGGGYTEAFF

length: 15
V: TRBV10-3
J: TRBJ1-2
CDR3: CAISARQVPGYGYTF

length: 15
V: TRBV7-2
J: TRBJ2-7
CDR3: CASRLDLGQAFGQYF

length: 13
V: TRBV7-9
J: TRBJ2-7
CDR3: CASSYNSPHEQYF

length: 15
V: TRBV9
J: TRBJ2-2
CDR3: CASSVASMGPGELFF

length: 15
V: TRBV6-5
J: TRBJ1-1
CDR3: CASRTPGRVNTEAFF

length: 15
V: TRBV6-1
J: TRBJ1-6
CDR3: CASSGASSYNSPLHF

length: 14
V: TRBV9
J: TRBJ1-1
CDR3: CASSAVPSNTEAFF

length: 15
V: TRBV6-6
J: TRBJ2-3
CDR3: CASSYSLTGTDTQYF

length: 14
V: TRBV19
J: TRBJ1-1
CDR3: CASSKTGMGTEAFF

length: 14
V: TRBV2
J: TRBJ1-3
CDR3: CASSEYSSGNTIYF

length: 14
V: TRBV7-2
J: TRBJ2-4
CDR3: CASSPGLREAIQYF

length: 11
V: TRBV20-1
J: TRBJ2-1
CDR3: CSALRVDEQFF

length: 12
V: TRBV6-6
J: TRBJ2-7
CDR3: CASSVYVGEQYF

length: 13
V: TRBV6-5
J: TRBJ1-4
CDR3: CASSYSPDEKLFF

length: 14
V: TRBV19
J: TRBJ1-2
CDR3: CASSTRGPNYGYTF

length: 14
V: TRBV7-9
J: TRBJ2-3
CDR3: CASSFSSATDTQYF